The source of this TCR beta chain is a study of T-cell reconstitution after alpha-beta-depleted transplantation in children. The CDR3 sequence is 16 residues long. V was trimmed by 8 bases and J by 5 bases, leaving 21 bases between them. Germline CDR1 reads SNHLY; CDR2 reads FYNNEI. Study results and caveats: Several hundred expanded graft clones reportedly gave rise to the alpha-beta T cells present about two months after transplant. Newly produced T cells mostly accounted for T-cell counts and diversity one year post-transplant. Diversity of TCRbeta at day 60 was high in some patients, arising from surviving recipient T cells and thymic progenitors.

A few counts support this clonotype. Antigen specificity is unknown. It was with unique molecular identifiers that the TCRbeta library was prepared. Each CDR3 protein is one row after TCRdb ran MiXCR on the PCR reads. Of hundreds of thousands of distinct CDR3 sequences listed, around 8.4% are singletons. The sequences come from PBMCs, mostly from graft donor cells, collected 360 days after TCRalphabeta/CD19-depleted stem cell transplant. This sequence was found in a male patient between 2 and 10 years old who had a stem cell transplant for acute myeloid leukemia, so the T cells may come from the graft donor. This sequence joins TRBV2 and TRBJ2-2; D tentatively fits TRBD1 or TRBD2 (5 bases each). This chain's CDR3 is CASGDPVPAPTGELFF. CDR3 in DNA: TGTGCCAGCGGGGACCCCGTCCCAGCTCCAACCGGGGAGCTGTTTTTT.